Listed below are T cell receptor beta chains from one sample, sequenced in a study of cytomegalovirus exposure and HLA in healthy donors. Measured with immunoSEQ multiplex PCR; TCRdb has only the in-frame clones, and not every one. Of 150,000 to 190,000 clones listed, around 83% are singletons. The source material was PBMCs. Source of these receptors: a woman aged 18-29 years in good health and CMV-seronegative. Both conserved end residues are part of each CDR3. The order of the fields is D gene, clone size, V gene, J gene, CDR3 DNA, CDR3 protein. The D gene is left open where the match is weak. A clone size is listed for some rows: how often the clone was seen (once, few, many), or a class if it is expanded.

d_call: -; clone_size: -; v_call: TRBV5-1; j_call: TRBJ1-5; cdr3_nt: TGCGCCAGCAGCTTACAGGAGAATCAGCCCCAGCATTTT; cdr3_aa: CASSLQENQPQHF
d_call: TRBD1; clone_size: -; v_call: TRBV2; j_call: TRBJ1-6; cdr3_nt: TGTGCCAGCAGTCCTGACAGGGGAGGTTCACCCCTCCACTTT; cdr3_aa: CASSPDRGGSPLHF
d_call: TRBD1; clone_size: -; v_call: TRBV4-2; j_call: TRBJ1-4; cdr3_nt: TGTGCCAGCAGCCAAACAGGGGCAGGGGTTGCAACTAATGAAAAACTGTTTTTT; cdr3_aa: CASSQTGAGVATNEKLFF
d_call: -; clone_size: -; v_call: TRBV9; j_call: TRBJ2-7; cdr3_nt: TGTGCCAGCAGCGTAGCTGGGGCGACGCGCCACTTATACGAGCAGTACTTC; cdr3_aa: CASSVAGATRHLYEQYF
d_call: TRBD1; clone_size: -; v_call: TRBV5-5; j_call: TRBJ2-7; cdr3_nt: TGTGCCAGCAGGTACGAAGGGGGCGCGTACGAGCAGTACTTC; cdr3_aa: CASRYEGGAYEQYF
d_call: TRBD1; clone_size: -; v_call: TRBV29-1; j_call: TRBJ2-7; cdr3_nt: TGCAGCGTTACGACAGGGGGGTGGGAGCAGTACTTC; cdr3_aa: CSVTTGGWEQYF
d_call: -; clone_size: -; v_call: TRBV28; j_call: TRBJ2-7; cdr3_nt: TGTGCCAGCAGTTTACGCCCAGGGCAGACCTCATACGAGCAGTACTTC; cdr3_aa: CASSLRPGQTSYEQYF
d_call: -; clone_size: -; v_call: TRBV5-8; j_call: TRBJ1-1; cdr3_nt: TGTGCCAGCACCGTCAGAGCTTTCTTT; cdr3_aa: CASTVRAFF
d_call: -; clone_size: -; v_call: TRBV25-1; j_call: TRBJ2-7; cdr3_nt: TGTGCCAGCACTAACAGGGACTACGAGCAGTACTTC; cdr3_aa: CASTNRDYEQYF
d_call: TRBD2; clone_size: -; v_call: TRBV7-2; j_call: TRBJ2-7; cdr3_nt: TGTGCCAGCAGCTCCCGTCTCACTAGCGCAGCCTACGAGCAGTACTTC; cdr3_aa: CASSSRLTSAAYEQYF
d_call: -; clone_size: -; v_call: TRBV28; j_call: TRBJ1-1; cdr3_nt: TGTGCCACCATCAACCTCGGACAGTTGAACACTGAAGCTTTCTTT; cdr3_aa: CATINLGQLNTEAFF
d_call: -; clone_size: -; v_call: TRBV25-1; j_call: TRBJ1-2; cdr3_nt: TGTGCCAGCAGTACGACAGTCTATGGCTACACCTTC; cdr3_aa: CASSTTVYGYTF
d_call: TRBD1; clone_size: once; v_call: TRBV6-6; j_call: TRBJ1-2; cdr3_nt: TGTGCCAGCAGTTACGGACAGGGCGAGCGCTATGGCTACACCTTC; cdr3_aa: CASSYGQGERYGYTF
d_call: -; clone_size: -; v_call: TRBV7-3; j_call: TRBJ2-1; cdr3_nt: TGTGCCAGCTCAGCCGGCAGCGGATACAATGAGCAGTTCTTC; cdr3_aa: CASSAGSGYNEQFF
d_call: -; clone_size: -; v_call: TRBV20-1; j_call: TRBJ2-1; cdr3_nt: TGCAGTGCTAGACCCAAGCGGGAGCAGTTCTTC; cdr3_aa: CSARPKREQFF
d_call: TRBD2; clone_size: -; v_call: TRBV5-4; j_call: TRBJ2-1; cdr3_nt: TGTGCCAGCAGCGTCCCCGGGACTAGCGGCTGGGGGGAGCAGTTCTTC; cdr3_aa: CASSVPGTSGWGEQFF
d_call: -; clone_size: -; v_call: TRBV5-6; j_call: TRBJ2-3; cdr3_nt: TGTGCCAGCAGCCTGGCGGGGTACTCAGATACGCAGTATTTT; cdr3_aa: CASSLAGYSDTQYF
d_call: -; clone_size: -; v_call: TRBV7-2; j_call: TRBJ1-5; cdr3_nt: TGTGCCAGCAGCTTAGGTCAGGGAAGCAATCAGCCCCAGCATTTT; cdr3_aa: CASSLGQGSNQPQHF
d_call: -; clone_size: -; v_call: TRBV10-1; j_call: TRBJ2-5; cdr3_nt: TGCGCCAGCAGTGAGGGGGGGGGCAGTACGCAAGAGACCCAGTACTTC; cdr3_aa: CASSEGGGSTQETQYF
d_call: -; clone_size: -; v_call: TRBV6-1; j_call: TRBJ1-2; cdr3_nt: TGTGCCAGCAGTGCCTTGGGAGGGTTGGATGGCTACACCTTC; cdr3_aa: CASSALGGLDGYTF
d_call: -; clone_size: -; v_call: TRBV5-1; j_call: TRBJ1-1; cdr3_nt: TGCGCCAGCAGCACGGATACAGGGAACACTGAAGCTTTCTTT; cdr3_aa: CASSTDTGNTEAFF
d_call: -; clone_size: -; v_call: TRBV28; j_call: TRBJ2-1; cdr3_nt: TGTGCCAGCAGTTTTGGAGTCGGGCGGGCCTCCTACAATGAGCAGTTCTTC; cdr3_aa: CASSFGVGRASYNEQFF
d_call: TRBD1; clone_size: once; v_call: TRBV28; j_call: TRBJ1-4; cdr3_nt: TGTGCCAGCAGTTCGACAGGGGACGGGTTCATCGAAAAACTGTTTTTT; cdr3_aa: CASSSTGDGFIEKLFF
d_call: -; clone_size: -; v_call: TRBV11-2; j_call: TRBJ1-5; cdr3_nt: TGTGCCAGCAGCGTGGGACTTAGACAGCCCCAGCATTTT; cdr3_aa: CASSVGLRQPQHF
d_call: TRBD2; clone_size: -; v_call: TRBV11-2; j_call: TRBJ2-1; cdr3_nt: TGTGCCAGCAGCTCAACTAGCGGGGGTTTTTATGAGCAGTTCTTC; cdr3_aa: CASSSTSGGFYEQFF
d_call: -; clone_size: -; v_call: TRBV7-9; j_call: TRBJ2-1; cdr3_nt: TGTGCCAGCAGCTCGGATCTGGTGGGCGGAGGGTATGAGCAGTTCTTC; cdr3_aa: CASSSDLVGGGYEQFF
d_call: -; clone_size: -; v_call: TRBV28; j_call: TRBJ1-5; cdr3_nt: TGTGCCAGCAGATTTCAGGGAAAGGGCAATCAGCCCCAGCATTTT; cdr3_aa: CASRFQGKGNQPQHF
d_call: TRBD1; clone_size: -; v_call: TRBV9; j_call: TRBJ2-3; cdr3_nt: TGTGCCAGCAGCGTAGGGCCCCAGGGGGCAGCAGATACGCAGTATTTT; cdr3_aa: CASSVGPQGAADTQYF
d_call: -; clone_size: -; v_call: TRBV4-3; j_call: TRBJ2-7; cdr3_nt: TGCGCCAGCAGCCAAGAGGTGGCGGGGTTCCACGAGCAGTACTTC; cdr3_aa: CASSQEVAGFHEQYF
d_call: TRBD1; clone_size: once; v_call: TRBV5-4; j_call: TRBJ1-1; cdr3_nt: TGTGCCAGCAGCGCAGAACAGGGGCCTTACACTGAAGCTTTCTTT; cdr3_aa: CASSAEQGPYTEAFF
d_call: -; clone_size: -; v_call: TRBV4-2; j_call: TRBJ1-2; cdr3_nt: TGTGCCAGCAGCCAAGATCAGGGTGACGGGGGTGGAAGCTACACCTTC; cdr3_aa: CASSQDQGDGGGSYTF
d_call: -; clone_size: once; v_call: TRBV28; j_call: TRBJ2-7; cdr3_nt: TGTGCCAGCAGCCCGGGCGGGGCCCGCGAGCAGTACTTC; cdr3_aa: CASSPGGAREQYF
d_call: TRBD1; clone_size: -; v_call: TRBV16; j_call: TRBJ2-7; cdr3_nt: TGTGCCAGCAGCCCCACAGGCAGGGGGCTCGGGGAGCAGTACTTC; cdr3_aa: CASSPTGRGLGEQYF
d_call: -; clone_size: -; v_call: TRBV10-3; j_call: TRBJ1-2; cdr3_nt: TGTGCCATCAGTGAGGGGGCGGGGGGCTACACCTTC; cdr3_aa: CAISEGAGGYTF
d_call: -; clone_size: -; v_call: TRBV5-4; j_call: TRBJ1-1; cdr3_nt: TGTGCCAGCAGCTCCCAACGTGGCGGAACTGAAGCTTTCTTT; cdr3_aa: CASSSQRGGTEAFF
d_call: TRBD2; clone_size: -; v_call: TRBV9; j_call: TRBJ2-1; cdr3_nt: TGTGCCAGCAGCCGGGGACTAGCGGGACTAGGAGAGCAGTTCTTC; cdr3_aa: CASSRGLAGLGEQFF
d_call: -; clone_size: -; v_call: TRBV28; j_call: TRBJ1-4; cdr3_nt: TGTGCCAGCAGTTTCCCACAGGGTAGTGAAAAACTGTTTTTT; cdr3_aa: CASSFPQGSEKLFF
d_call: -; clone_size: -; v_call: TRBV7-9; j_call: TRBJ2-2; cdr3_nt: TGTGCCAGCAGCCTGCGGCAGGGGCGACCCGGGGAGCTGTTTTTT; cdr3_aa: CASSLRQGRPGELFF
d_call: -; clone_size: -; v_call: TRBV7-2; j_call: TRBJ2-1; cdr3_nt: TGTGCCAGCAGGACGATAGTGGGCCTTTTTGAGCAGTTCTTC; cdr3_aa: CASRTIVGLFEQFF
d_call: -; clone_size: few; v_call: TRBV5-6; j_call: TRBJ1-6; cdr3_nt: TGTGCCAGCAGCTTGTTCGGCAGGGAAATCGAGTCACCCCTCCACTTT; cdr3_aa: CASSLFGREIESPLHF
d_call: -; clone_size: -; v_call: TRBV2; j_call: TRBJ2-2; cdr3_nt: TGTGCCAGTGCGAAGGACATCCTGGGGACCGGGGAGCTGTTTTTT; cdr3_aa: CASAKDILGTGELFF
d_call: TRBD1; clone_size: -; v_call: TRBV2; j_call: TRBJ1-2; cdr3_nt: TGTGCCAGCAGTGTTCCGGGACAGGGGAGAGGCTACACCTTC; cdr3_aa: CASSVPGQGRGYTF
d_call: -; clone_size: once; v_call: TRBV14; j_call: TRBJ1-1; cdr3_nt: TGTGCCAGCAGCCAAGTCCCCCTTATGAACACTGAAGCTTTCTTT; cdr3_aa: CASSQVPLMNTEAFF
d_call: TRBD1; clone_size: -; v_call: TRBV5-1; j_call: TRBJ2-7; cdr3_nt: TGCGCCAGCAGTCGGGACAGGGTCTACGAGCAGTACTTC; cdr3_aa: CASSRDRVYEQYF
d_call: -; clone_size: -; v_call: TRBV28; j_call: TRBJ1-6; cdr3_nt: TGTGCCAGCACCTCCAGGGTAGGGGTTTCACCCCTCCACTTT; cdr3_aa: CASTSRVGVSPLHF
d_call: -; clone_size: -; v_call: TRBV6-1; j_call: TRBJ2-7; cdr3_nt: TGTGCCAGCAGTTCCTTTCGAGGGGGCGAGCAGTACTTC; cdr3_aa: CASSSFRGGEQYF
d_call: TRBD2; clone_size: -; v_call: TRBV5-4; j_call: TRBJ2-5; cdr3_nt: TGTGCCAGCAGTCGCGGACTAGCGGGGACCAAAAATCAAGAGACCCAGTACTTC; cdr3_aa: CASSRGLAGTKNQETQYF
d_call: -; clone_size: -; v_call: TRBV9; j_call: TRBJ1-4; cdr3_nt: TGTGCCAGCAGCGTTGGTACAGGGATAACTAATGAAAAACTGTTTTTT; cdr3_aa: CASSVGTGITNEKLFF
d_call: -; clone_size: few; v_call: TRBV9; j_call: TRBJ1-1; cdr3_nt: TGTGCCAGCAGCGCCAGGGGTGGTAGGACTGAAGCTTTCTTT; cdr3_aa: CASSARGGRTEAFF
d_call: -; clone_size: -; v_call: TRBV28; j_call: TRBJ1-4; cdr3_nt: TGTGCCAGCAGGCCACAGGGAAGAGAAAAACTGTTTTTT; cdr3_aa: CASRPQGREKLFF